This T cell receptor (beta chain) was captured in a study of blood T cells in healthy people across ages. The study, taken as a whole, reports: Researchers said unsorted PBMCs prevented a conclusive naive versus antigen-experienced comparison. There were more naive CD4+ cells and higher diversity in long-lived donors than in aged donors.

Isolation of PBMCs gave at least 7 million cells per sample. Remarks on this clonotype: Its antigen is undetermined. This may arise from a read error, as a much more abundant clone is one base away.

A J-beta primer mix and a sample-barcoded 5' primer were used in a second PCR of roughly 6 to 11 cycles. Each TCR beta cDNA got a 12-nucleotide random molecular identifier. TCRdb analysed the 5' RACE reads with MiXCR anew, one entry per CDR3 protein. Of around 780,000 distinct CDR3 sequences in the sample, roughly three fifths are singletons; the top ten hold roughly 25%. This CDR3 spans 11 amino acids. Germline lookup yields CDR1 SNHLY and CDR2 FYNNEI. The V end lost 7 bases, the J end lost 0 bases, and 3 bases lay between the germline ends. The clonotype comes from a man aged 35 to 55 in good health. The genes are TRBV2 and TRBJ2-5, with D hard to call. The sequenced material came from blood. CDR3 bases: TGTGCCAGCATTTACCAAGAGACCCAGTACTTC. As protein: CASIYQETQYF. The full variable domain, its missing parts supplied by reference TRBV2 and TRBJ2-5, is EPEVTQTPSHQVTQMGQEVILRCVPISNHLYFYWYRQILGQKVEFLVSFYNNEISEKSEIFDDQFSVERPDGSNFTLKIRSTKLEDSAMYFCASIYQETQYFGPGTRLLVL.